The clone carrying this TCR beta chain was counted a few times. The antigen remains undetermined. Trimming removed 5 bases from V and 3 bases from J, with 20 bases in between. Germline values: CDR1 SEHNR, CDR2 FQNEAQ (reference sequence). The CDR3 totals 17 residues. This entry belongs to a study of T cell repertoires in cytomegalovirus infection. Study background: Public signatures in TCR beta pointed to CMV infection and matching HLA type. Study results and limitations: Across the ex vivo response, the dominant clonotypes were HLA-C-restricted CMV-specific TCR beta clonotypes. Pooled public TCR beta family frequency picked out CMV carriers with the relevant HLA.

TCRdb passed the reads through MiXCR, listing each CDR3 protein once. The sample records some 600,000 distinct CDR3 sequences, roughly 26% being singletons. The chain uses TRBV7-9 and TRBJ1-3; tentatively, D is TRBD1 (6 bases). The clonotype originates from a human donor in good health (CMV status not recorded). Some clones in this sample may be carry-over from other donors' samples. The sequencing sample was made of CD8+ T cells from PBMCs. Here the CDR3 DNA reads TGTGCCAGCAGCCGTCCCGACCGGGACACCTTTGGAAACACCATATATTTT. Its protein is CASSRPDRDTFGNTIYF.